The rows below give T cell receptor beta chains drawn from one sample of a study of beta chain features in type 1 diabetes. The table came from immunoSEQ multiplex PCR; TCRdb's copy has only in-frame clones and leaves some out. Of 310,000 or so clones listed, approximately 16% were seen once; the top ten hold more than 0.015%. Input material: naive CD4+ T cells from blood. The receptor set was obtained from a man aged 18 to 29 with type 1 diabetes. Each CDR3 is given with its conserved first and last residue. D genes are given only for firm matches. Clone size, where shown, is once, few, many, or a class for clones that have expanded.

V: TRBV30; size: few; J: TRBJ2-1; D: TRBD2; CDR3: CAGRAGASYNEQFF; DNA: TGTGCCGGGCGGGCGGGAGCCTCCTACAATGAGCAGTTCTTC
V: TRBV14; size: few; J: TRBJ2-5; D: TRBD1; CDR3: CASSVQGARETQYF; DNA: TGTGCCAGCAGTGTACAGGGGGCCCGGGAGACCCAGTACTTC
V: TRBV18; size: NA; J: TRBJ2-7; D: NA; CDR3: CASSQKNGFEQYF; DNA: TGTGCCAGCTCACAAAAAAACGGTTTCGAGCAGTACTTC
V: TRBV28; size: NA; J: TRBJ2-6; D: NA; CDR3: CASSSTGSGANVLTF; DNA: TGTGCCAGCAGTTCCACAGGGTCAGGGGCCAACGTCCTGACTTTC
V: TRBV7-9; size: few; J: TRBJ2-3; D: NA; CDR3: CASSLSGTDTQYF; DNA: TGTGCCAGCAGCTTATCCGGCACAGATACGCAGTATTTT
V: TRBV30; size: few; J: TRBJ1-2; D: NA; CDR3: CAWTRGGYYGYTF; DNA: TGTGCCTGGACTCGCGGGGGCTACTATGGCTACACCTTC
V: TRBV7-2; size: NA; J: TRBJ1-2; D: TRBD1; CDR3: CASSRPGTGGYGYTF; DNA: TGTGCCAGCAGCCGTCCCGGGACAGGGGGCTATGGCTACACCTTC
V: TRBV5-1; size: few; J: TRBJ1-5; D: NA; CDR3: CASSLEAGQPQHF; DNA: TGCGCCAGCAGCTTGGAGGCAGGGCAGCCCCAGCATTTT
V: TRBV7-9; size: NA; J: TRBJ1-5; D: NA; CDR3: CACGGSDQPQHF; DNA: TGTGCGTGCGGGGGGTCGGATCAGCCCCAGCATTTT
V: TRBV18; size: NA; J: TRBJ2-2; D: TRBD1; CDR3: CASSPLGQPNTGELFF; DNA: TGTGCCAGCTCACCACTGGGACAGCCGAACACCGGGGAGCTGTTTTTT